The clone carrying this T cell receptor (beta chain) was seen a handful of times. Its antigen is unidentified. This specimen belongs to a study of OX40 agonist ivuxolimab in advanced cancers. Across the whole study: Patients received the agonistic anti-OX40 (CD134) antibody ivuxolimab. Of mixed ages from about 23 to 90 and averaging about 65 years, the group was roughly 85% male.

Clones were sequenced by immunoSEQ multiplex PCR, and TCRdb holds only the in-frame ones, with some missing. This table has 37,000 or so clones, roughly 81% appearing once. Study-level points and caveats: At doses 0.1 to 3.0 mg/kg, CD4+ and CD8+ clones expanded.

The J segment lost 2 bases and the V segment lost 1 base, leaving 9 bases of the junction unmatched. The CDR3 runs to 17 residues. Germline assignment: CDR1 GTSNPN and CDR2 SVGIG (reference sequence). This sequence joins TRBV30 and TRBJ2-2; 8 nucleotides match TRBD2. The sample here was CD4+ or CD8+ T cells sorted from blood, taken in a trial of the OX40 agonist ivuxolimab. The TCR comes from an adult with an advanced solid tumor such as melanoma, head and neck, liver or kidney cancer. CDR3 sequence: CAWSGKIAGRNTGELFF. For the CDR3, the DNA is TGTGCCTGGAGTGGAAAGATAGCGGGGAGAAACACCGGGGAGCTGTTTTTT. Combining the CDR3 with reference TRBV30 and TRBJ2-2 gives the whole variable domain SQTIHQWPATLVQPVGSPLSLECTVEGTSNPNLYWYRQAAGRGLQLLFYSVGIGQISSEVPQNLSASRPQDRQFILSSKKLLLSDSGFYLCAWSGKIAGRNTGELFFGEGSRLTVL.